These 7 T cell receptor beta chains originate from one sample sequenced in a study of neurological immune-mediated disorders. MiXCR, run by TCRdb on the 5' RACE reads, gives a single entry per CDR3 protein. The data hold some 66,000 distinct CDR3 sequences, with roughly 4.8% observed a single time. The sample was PBMCs. Receptors were obtained from a man between 25 and 39 years old with multiple sclerosis.

This clonotype has at least ten counts. The CDR3 sequence is CASSQGLAGTGELFF. CDR3 nucleotides: TGTGCCAGCAGCCAGGGACTAGCGGGCACCGGGGAGCTGTTTTTT. The V and J genes are TRBV3-1 and TRBJ2-2; 12 positions match TRBD2. Germline assignment: CDR1 LGHDT and CDR2 YNNKEL (reference sequence). The junction had 0 bases not matched to a gene; V was cut back by 3 bases and J by 4 bases. The CDR3 contains 15 residues.

The chain uses TRBV5-1 and TRBJ2-5; D perhaps matches TRBD1 (6 bases). The CDR3 runs 16 residues. Germline CDR1 is SGHRS and CDR2 is YFSETQ. Deletions cut 5 bases from V and 1 base from J, with 18 bases between. In DNA form, the CDR3 reads TGCGCCAGCAGAGAGTTTTACGGACAGATCCAAGAGACCCAGTACTTC. Protein: CASREFYGQIQETQYF.

A word on this clonotype: A clone one base away is much larger, so this may be a read error. The V and J genes are TRBV5-5 and TRBJ2-2; D might be TRBD1 (6 bases). This CDR3 contains 15 residues. The V gene's germline CDR1 is SGHKS and CDR2 YYEKEE (reference sequence). Between the trimmed V and J ends, which lost 9 bases and 5 bases, there was a span of 20 bases. In nucleotides, the CDR3 is TGTGCCATCATACCCCTCTGGGGGCCGACCGGGGAGCTGTTTTTT. Protein product: CAIIPLWGPTGELFF.

This clonotype showed up many times. The chain couples TRBV5-1 to TRBJ2-7, with TRBD1 identical over 7 bases. The CDR3 spans 14 residues. CDR1 and CDR2 (germline): SGHRS, YFSETQ. V shed 3 bases and J 2 bases; nucleotides not matched to a gene: 5. The CDR3 bases are TGCGCCAGCAGCTGGACAGGAGACACCTACGAGCAGTACTTC. Its protein is CASSWTGDTYEQYF.

This clonotype was counted at least ten times. The chain joins TRBV10-3 to TRBJ1-2; D may be TRBD1 (6 bases). The V end lost 6 bases, the J end lost 4 bases, and 12 bases lay between the germline ends. Germline CDR1 is ENHRY and CDR2 is SYGVKD. The CDR3 spans 13 residues. CDR3 DNA sequence: TGTGCCATCAGCGCAGGGGAGGGCTATGGCTACACCTTC. Amino acids: CAISAGEGYGYTF.

The rearrangement joins TRBV4-1 to TRBJ1-1; a possible D gene is TRBD1 (6 bases). V shed 8 bases and J shed 5 bases, with 15 bases lying between them. The CDR3 spans 13 residues. From germline, CDR1 is MGHRA and CDR2 YSYEKL. CDR3 amino acids: CASRKPGATEAFF. In DNA, the CDR3 is TGCGCCAGCCGGAAGCCAGGGGCAACTGAAGCTTTCTTT.

The gene calls are TRBV4-1 and TRBJ2-3, with D unclear. Trimming shortened V by 1 base and J by 2 bases, and 16 bases separated the two germline ends. Per the germline V gene, CDR1 is MGHRA and CDR2 is YSYEKL. This CDR3 is 17 amino acids long. CDR3 in DNA: TGCGCCAGCAGCCAAGGTTCCGGGCACCACGACACAGATACGCAGTATTTT. Protein: CASSQGSGHHDTDTQYF.